Each of the 3 T cell receptor beta chains below was sequenced from the same sample in a study of blood T cell repertoires in COVID-19. Here immunoSEQ multiplex PCR was the method, and the copy in TCRdb shows in-frame clones only, minus some. The data show about half a million clones, 75% to 90% seen once. The sample taken for sequencing was PBMCs or T cells enriched from blood (not recorded which). The receptors shown here come from a woman aged 55 to 70 who had recovered from COVID-19.

The V call is TRBV6-2 or TRBV6-3, the J call TRBJ2-4, with D maybe TRBD1 (6 bases). Trimming took off 2 bases at V and 1 base at J, with 15 bases between the two ends. This CDR3 region has 17 residues. CDR1 and CDR2 (germline): MNHEY, SVGEGT. The CDR3 region has the DNA TGTGCCAGCAGTTACGGGGGCCTAGGGACGGCCAAAAACATTCAGTACTTC. Its translation is CASSYGGLGTAKNIQYF.

The chain recombines TRBV6-5 with TRBJ2-7, with D possibly matching TRBD1 (5 bases). The CDR3 length is 14 residues. Trimming took 2 bases from V and 3 from J, leaving 11 bases between them. The germline gives CDR1 MNHEY, CDR2 SVGAGI. In DNA form, the CDR3 reads TGTGCCAGCAGTTACCAGGGTACAATCTACGAGCAGTACTTC. It is translated as CASSYQGTIYEQYF.

The J gene is TRBJ1-6, the V gene TRBV12-3 or TRBV12-4, with D perhaps matching TRBD1 (6 bases). V was trimmed by 4 bases and J by 11 bases, leaving 9 bases between them. The length of the CDR3 is 12 residues. CDR3 region: CASSSGGPPLHF. CDR3 in DNA: TGTGCCAGCAGTTCTGGGGGCCCACCCCTCCACTTT.